The sequence of this T cell receptor (beta chain) was determined in a study of T cell responses to AZD1222 COVID-19 vaccine. Study-level results: Reportedly, nearly half the spike-specific TCRs target unmutated variant regions. An increase in Spike-specific TCR breadth and depth was observed after two AZD1222 doses.

This clone was recorded only once. Its target is unknown. Profiled with immunoSEQ multiplex PCR; TCRdb holds only in-frame clones, not every one. The repertoire holds 90,000 to 120,000 clones, with 75% to 90% as singletons. V was clipped by 7 bases and J by 2 bases; unmatched bases: 5. Germline-derived CDR1 and CDR2 are MDHEN and SYDVKM. The CDR3 spans 13 residues. The sequence came from an adult in good health. The starting material was peripheral blood, obtained on day 0 of AZD1222 vaccination. The chain joins TRBV28 to TRBJ2-7; 7 positions match TRBD2. The CDR3 here is CASMTSRTYEQYF. CDR3 bases: TGTGCCAGCATGACTAGCCGAACCTACGAGCAGTACTTC.